This T cell receptor (beta chain) was sequenced for a study of T-cell reconstitution after alpha-beta-depleted transplantation in children. Trimming cost V 0 bases and J 3 bases, with 10 bases left between them. The CDR3 runs 15 residues. Germline CDR1 and CDR2: LGHDT and YNNKEL (reference sequence). Preparation of the TCRbeta library involved a method that used unique molecular identifiers. TCRdb re-analysed the PCR reads in MiXCR, keeping a single row per CDR3 protein. The sample comprises some 500,000 distinct CDR3 sequences, roughly 18% of which are singletons, and 3.3% rests with the top ten. This chain links TRBV3-1 with TRBJ2-3, with D possibly matching TRBD1 (6 bases). The sample consisted of PBMCs from the stem cell graft donor, taken from the stem cell graft. The receptor's source is a human donor who donated a stem cell graft to a child with acute lymphoblastic leukemia. CDR3 bases: TGTGCCAGCAGCCAAGAAGGGGGAGTAACAGATACGCAGTATTTT. This gives the protein CASSQEGGVTDTQYF.